This T cell receptor beta chain appears in the sequencing data of a study of CD8+ T cells in alopecia areata. Findings of the study overall: Among patients, TCR sharing was less clear than in mice, a difference possibly due in part to HLA diversity in the patient population. Alopecia totalis/universalis scalp especially showed more expanded CD8+ clones than normal scalp. Sequencing of scalp samples also captures resident alphabeta T cells of normal skin.

Investigators isolated RNA and reverse transcribed it into cDNA to act as the sequencing template. Sequenced by immunoSEQ multiplex PCR; TCRdb stores in-frame clones only, minus some. The sample shows about 110,000 clones, 45% to 60% of them seen only once. Worth noting for this clone: Its target is not known.

The study team obtained lesional scalp punch biopsies and peripheral blood from alopecia areata patients. V lost 3 bases, J lost 3 bases, and 9 bases lay in between. Germline V gene sequence: CDR1 SGDLS, CDR2 YYNGEE. The CDR3 spans 13 residues. Material for sequencing was NKG2D-low CD8+ T cells sorted from blood. This TCR derives from a human donor with alopecia areata. This chain connects TRBV9 to TRBJ1-2, with a weak D call TRBD1 (5 bases). This CDR3 reads CASSAGGHYGYTF. CDR3 DNA sequence: TGTGCCAGCAGCGCCGGGGGACACTATGGCTACACCTTC.